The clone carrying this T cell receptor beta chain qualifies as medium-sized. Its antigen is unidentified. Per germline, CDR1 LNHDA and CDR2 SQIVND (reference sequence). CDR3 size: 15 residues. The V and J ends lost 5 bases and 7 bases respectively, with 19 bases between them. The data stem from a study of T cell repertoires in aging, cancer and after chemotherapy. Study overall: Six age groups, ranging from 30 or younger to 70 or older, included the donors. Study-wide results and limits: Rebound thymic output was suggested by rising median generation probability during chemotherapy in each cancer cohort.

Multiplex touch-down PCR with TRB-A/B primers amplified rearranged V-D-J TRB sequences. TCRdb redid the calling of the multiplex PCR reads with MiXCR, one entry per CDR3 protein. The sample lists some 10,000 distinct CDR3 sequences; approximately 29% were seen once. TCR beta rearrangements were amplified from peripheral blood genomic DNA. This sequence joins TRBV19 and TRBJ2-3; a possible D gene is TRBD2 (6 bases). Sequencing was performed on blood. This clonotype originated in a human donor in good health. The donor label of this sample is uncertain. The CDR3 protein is CASSLNWGETNTQYF. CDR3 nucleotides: TGTGCCAGTAGTCTTAACTGGGGGGAGACGAATACGCAGTATTTT. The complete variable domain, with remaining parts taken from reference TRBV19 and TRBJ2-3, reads DGGITQSPKYLFRKEGQNVTLSCEQNLNHDAMYWYRQDPGQGLRLIYYSQIVNDFQKGDIAEGYSVSREKKESFPLTVTSAQKNPTAFYLCASSLNWGETNTQYFGPGTRLTVL.